These 27 T cell receptor beta chains share one sample of origin, sequenced in a study of chemoradiotherapy in HPV16-positive cancers. TCRdb's copy holds only in-frame clones and misses some; the assay was immunoSEQ multiplex PCR. The sample consists of a few thousand clones, approximately 94% of them appearing once. Material: tumor tissue, obtained from a patient who underwent chemoradiotherapy. These receptors originate from a human donor with HPV-associated anogenital cancer.

This clone occurred once. The genes are TRBV9 and TRBJ2-7, with no clear D. Looked up from germline, CDR1 is SGDLS and CDR2 is YYNGEE. V was clipped by 1 base and J by 6 bases, with 14 bases between them. The CDR3 spans 14 residues. The CDR3 DNA reads TGTGCCAGCAGCGTACTCGCCGAGGCCTCCGAGCAGTACTTC. This translates into CASSVLAEASEQYF.

This chain links TRBV11-2 with TRBJ1-2; D is ambiguous. V gave up 7 bases and J gave up 3 bases, with 12 bases separating them. The germline V gene has CDR1 SGHAT and CDR2 FQNNGV. The CDR3 is 13 residues long. CDR3 sequence: CASTSPGYYGYTF. CDR3 sequence (DNA): TGTGCCAGCACGTCGCCAGGTTACTATGGCTACACCTTC.

The gene calls are TRBV10-3 and TRBJ1-6; 8 bases are a match to TRBD1. V lost 6 bases, J lost 7 bases, and 5 bases stayed unmatched. The length of the CDR3 is 14 residues. Germline V gene lookup returns CDR1 ENHRY and CDR2 SYGVKD. CDR3 nucleotide sequence: TGTGCCATCAGAGGACAGGGTCCGAATTCACCCCTCCACTTT. Translation: CAIRGQGPNSPLHF.

This clone appeared once. The V call is TRBV19, the J call TRBJ1-1; the D is unclear. Germline V gives CDR1 LNHDA, CDR2 SQIVND (reference sequence). V dropped 6 bases and J dropped 2 bases, with 13 bases sitting between them. The CDR3 is 14 amino acids. The CDR3 spells CASRHVGSNTEAFF. In DNA, the CDR3 is TGTGCCAGTAGACACGTCGGCTCCAACACTGAAGCTTTCTTT.

The CDR3 loop reads CASARSQGFGNTIYF. CDR3 DNA: TGTGCCAGCGCAAGATCTCAGGGGTTTGGAAACACCATATATTTT. The chain couples TRBV6-1 to TRBJ1-3; D is perhaps TRBD1 (6 bases). The CDR3 has 15 residues. V lost 8 bases to trimming and J lost 3 bases, with 17 bases between them. Per the germline V gene, CDR1 is MNHNS and CDR2 is SASEGT.

This chain connects TRBV6-7 to TRBJ2-7, with 14 bases identical to TRBD2. TRBV6-7 falls under the ORF class, with uncertain function. The trim removed 6 bases at V and 5 bases at J, leaving 15 bases unmatched. This CDR3 spans 18 amino acids. This CDR3 is CASSLFGWLGLAGDEQYF. The CDR3 nucleotides read TGTGCCAGCAGCCTTTTCGGGTGGTTGGGACTAGCGGGAGACGAGCAGTACTTC.

This chain connects TRBV27 to TRBJ2-7, with D perhaps given as TRBD1 or TRBD2 (5 bases each). CDR1 and CDR2 (germline): MNHEY, SMNVEV (reference sequence). Trimming pared 8 bases from V and 3 bases from J, leaving 11 bases between. This CDR3 is 12 amino acids long. The CDR3 DNA follows: TGTGCCAGCGGGGCGGGCGGCTACGAGCAGTACTTC. The encoded protein is CASGAGGYEQYF.

V and J are TRBV30 and TRBJ2-5; D is unresolved. Germline V gene sequence: CDR1 GTSNPN, CDR2 SVGIG (reference sequence). V was clipped by 3 bases and J by 1 base, with 9 bases between them. The CDR3 covers 13 residues. This chain's CDR3 is CAWSRHFQETQYF. CDR3 in DNA: TGTGCCTGGAGCAGGCACTTCCAAGAGACCCAGTACTTC.

The chain couples TRBV29-1 to TRBJ1-5; no clear D gene. Germline V gene sequence: CDR1 SQVTM, CDR2 ANQGSEA. The CDR3 totals 13 residues. V was pared by 4 bases and J by 2 bases, with 9 bases between. The DNA of the CDR3 is TGCAGCGTTGGATGGGCGGGCAATCAGCCCCAGCATTTT. Translated: CSVGWAGNQPQHF. Together with reference TRBV29-1 and TRBJ1-5, the CDR3 gives the full variable domain: SAVISQKPSRDICQRGTSLTIQCQVDSQVTMMFWYRQQPGQSLTLIATANQGSEATYESGFVIDKFPISRPNLTFSTLTVSNMSPEDSSIYLCSVGWAGNQPQHFGDGTRLSIL.

The chain employs TRBV2 and TRBJ2-1, with 12 bases matching TRBD2. Germline CDR1 SNHLY, CDR2 FYNNEI. CDR3 length: 15 amino acids. After removal of 5 bases from V and 9 bases from J, the junction contained 8 bases not matched to a gene. CDR3 in amino acids: CASSLLAGGIGEQFF. The CDR3 DNA sequence: TGTGCCAGCAGTCTACTAGCGGGAGGAATAGGTGAGCAGTTCTTC.

The chain links TRBV15 to TRBJ2-5, with D possibly being TRBD2 (6 bases). Trimming took 6 bases from V and 5 from J, leaving 13 bases between them. CDR3 length: 13 amino acids. CDR1 LNHNV and CDR2 YYDKDF come from the germline V gene (reference sequence). The CDR3 sequence is CATRGGRGETQYF. In DNA form, the CDR3 reads TGTGCCACCAGGGGGGGTCGTGGTGAGACCCAGTACTTC.

The chain combines TRBV6-1 with TRBJ1-5; 7 bases map to TRBD1. V dropped 3 bases and J dropped 6; count of bases not matched to a gene: 8. CDR3 length: 15 amino acids. Germline lookup yields CDR1 MNHNS and CDR2 SASEGT. This chain's CDR3 is CASSEGTVAVQPQHF. CDR3 DNA sequence: TGTGCCAGCAGTGAGGGGACAGTAGCGGTTCAGCCCCAGCATTTT.

V and J are TRBV28 and TRBJ1-3; D is uncertain. There are 16 residues in the CDR3. The V gene's germline CDR1 is MDHEN and CDR2 SYDVKM. Trimming took off 7 bases at V and 0 bases at J, with 16 bases between the two ends. This CDR3 is CASTPNRHSSGNTIYF. The CDR3 DNA reads as TGTGCCAGCACCCCAAATAGGCATTCCTCTGGAAACACCATATATTTT.

The chain employs TRBV9 and TRBJ2-1, with D perhaps assigned TRBD1 or TRBD2 (6 bases each). The length of the CDR3 is 15 residues. V was pared by 0 bases and J by 2 bases, with 9 bases between. Per germline, CDR1 SGDLS and CDR2 YYNGEE. CDR3 sequence reads: CASSVAGAPYNEQFF. The CDR3 nucleotides read TGTGCCAGCAGCGTAGCGGGGGCTCCCTACAATGAGCAGTTCTTC.

This sequence joins TRBV9 and TRBJ2-5; 11 positions match TRBD2. The length of the CDR3 is 16 residues. After removal of 1 base from V and 5 bases from J, the junction contained 7 bases not matched to a gene. The germline V gene has CDR1 SGDLS and CDR2 YYNGEE. The CDR3 loop reads CASSVRPSGGKETQYF. CDR3 bases: TGTGCCAGCAGCGTACGCCCTAGCGGGGGGAAGGAGACCCAGTACTTC.

This chain links TRBV9 with TRBJ1-3; D is unclear. The ends were cut back, 1 base at V and 0 bases at J, with 2 bases in the middle. CDR3 length: 13 residues. CDR1 SGDLS and CDR2 YYNGEE come from the germline V gene. CDR3 nucleotides: TGTGCCAGCAGCGTAAACTCTGGAAACACCATATATTTT. Protein sequence: CASSVNSGNTIYF.

V gene TRBV4-3 combines with J gene TRBJ2-1; 9 bases fit TRBD1. The CDR3 consists of 16 residues. Germline V CDR1 and CDR2: LGHNA, YSLEER. V dropped 0 bases and J dropped 2; count of bases not matched to a gene: 2. CDR3: CASSQDRQGAYNEQFF. CDR3 in DNA: TGCGCCAGCAGCCAAGATAGACAGGGGGCCTACAATGAGCAGTTCTTC.

The chain combines TRBV27 with TRBJ2-4; D may correspond to TRBD1 or TRBD2 (5 bases each). V dropped 4 bases and J dropped 3 bases, with 13 bases sitting between them. The V gene's germline CDR1 is MNHEY and CDR2 SMNVEV (reference sequence). The CDR3 totals 15 residues. The CDR3 nucleotides read TGTGCCAGCAGTTCCAGCCGGGACGGCAAAAACATTCAGTACTTC. This gives the protein CASSSSRDGKNIQYF.

The chain carries TRBV6-1 and TRBJ1-5; TRBD1 aligns across 7 bases. Looked up from germline, CDR1 is MNHNS and CDR2 is SASEGT. CDR3 length: 14 residues. The V segment lost 5 bases and the J segment 1 base; nucleotides outside the gene matches: 2. The CDR3 sequence: CASSHRGSNQPQHF. The CDR3 nucleotides are TGTGCCAGCAGTCACAGGGGAAGCAATCAGCCCCAGCATTTT.

Written as DNA, the CDR3 is TGTGCCATCAGTGAGGGCGTAGTCTCTGGAAACACCATATATTTT. Translation: CAISEGVVSGNTIYF. This rearrangement joins TRBV10-3 to TRBJ1-3; the D is unclear. The V and J ends lost 2 bases and 0 bases respectively, with 8 bases between them. The CDR3 has 15 residues. Germline-derived CDR1 and CDR2 are ENHRY and SYGVKD.

The chain joins TRBV5-4 to TRBJ2-1; 13 positions match TRBD2. The CDR3 is 15 amino acids. CDR1 SGHNT and CDR2 YYREEE come from the germline V gene (reference sequence). V dropped 4 bases and J dropped 6; count of bases not matched to a gene: 4. The CDR3 nucleotides read TGTGCCAGCAGCCCGAGGACTAGCGGGAGCAATGAGCAGTTCTTC. It translates to CASSPRTSGSNEQFF.

This chain links TRBV5-4 with TRBJ1-1; TRBD1 matches 7 bases. This CDR3 has 13 residues. With 4 bases clipped from V and 6 bases from J, the junction kept 6 bases outside the gene matches. Germline V gene data show CDR1 as SGHNT and CDR2 as YYREEE (reference sequence). DNA for the CDR3: TGTGCCAGCAGCCGACAGGGTTCCGCTGAAGCTTTCTTT. Its translation: CASSRQGSAEAFF.

V is TRBV7-2 and J is TRBJ2-1, with D hard to call. Per germline, CDR1 SGHTA and CDR2 FQGNSA. The CDR3 is 15 residues long. V lost 1 base, J lost 4 bases, and 11 bases lay in between. The CDR3 nucleotides read TGTGCCAGCAGCTTAGTCGTTACGGCGTACAATGAGCAGTTCTTC. Encoded protein: CASSLVVTAYNEQFF.

This chain joins TRBV4-1 and TRBJ2-7; D assignment may be TRBD1 or TRBD2 (5 bases each). The CDR3 extends over 15 amino acids. Looked up from germline, CDR1 is MGHRA and CDR2 is YSYEKL. The ends were cut back, 4 bases at V and 6 bases at J, with 19 bases in the middle. Here the CDR3 DNA reads TGCGCCAGCAGCCTATCGGGTAGGGGAGATTCCGAGCAGTACTTC. This translates into CASSLSGRGDSEQYF.

This rearrangement joins TRBV5-1 to TRBJ2-2; D is ambiguous. The V gene lost 0 bases and the J gene lost 8 bases, with 11 bases spanning the gap. The CDR3 has 14 residues. Germline assignment: CDR1 SGHRS and CDR2 YFSETQ. Here the CDR3 DNA reads TGCGCCAGCAGCTTGGGGTCAAGAATAGGGGAGCTGTTTTTT. Translation: CASSLGSRIGELFF.

This chain connects TRBV15 to TRBJ2-2, with unresolved D. Trimming removed 5 bases at V and 6 bases at J, with 13 bases between. CDR1 and CDR2 from the germline V gene are LNHNV and YYDKDF (reference sequence). The CDR3 has 14 residues. Written as DNA, the CDR3 is TGTGCCACCAGCTTGAGAACGGCGGCCGGGGAGCTGTTTTTT. This encodes CATSLRTAAGELFF.

This sequence joins TRBV9 and TRBJ2-7; a possible D gene is TRBD1 (6 bases). Germline V gene sequence: CDR1 SGDLS, CDR2 YYNGEE. Trimming shortened V by 3 bases and J by 1 base, and 17 bases separated the two germline ends. The CDR3 is 16 amino acids. The CDR3 nucleotides are TGTGCCAGCAGCGAGGGGGTTCGACAGATATCCTACGAGCAGTACTTC. Amino acid sequence: CASSEGVRQISYEQYF.